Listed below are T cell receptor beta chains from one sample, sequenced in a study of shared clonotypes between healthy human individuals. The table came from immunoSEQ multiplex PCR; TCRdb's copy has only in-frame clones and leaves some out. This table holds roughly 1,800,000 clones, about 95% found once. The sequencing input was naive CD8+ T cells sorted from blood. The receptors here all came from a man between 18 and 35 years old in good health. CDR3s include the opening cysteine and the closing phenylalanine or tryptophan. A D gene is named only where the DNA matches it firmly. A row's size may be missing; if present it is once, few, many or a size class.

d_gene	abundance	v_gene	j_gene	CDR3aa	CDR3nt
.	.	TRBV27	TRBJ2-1	CASSLSHGETGNEQFF	TGTGCCAGCAGTTTATCACATGGGGAGACGGGCAATGAGCAGTTCTTC
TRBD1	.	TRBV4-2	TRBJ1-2	CASSQPRDRVFGYTF	TGTGCCAGCAGCCAACCCCGGGACAGGGTTTTTGGCTACACCTTC
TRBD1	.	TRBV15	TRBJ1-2	CATSRDLGTGLGYTF	TGTGCCACCAGCAGAGATTTAGGGACAGGGCTGGGCTACACCTTC
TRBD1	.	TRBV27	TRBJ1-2	CASSPGTGVGYTF	TGTGCCAGCAGCCCCGGGACAGGGGTTGGCTACACCTTC
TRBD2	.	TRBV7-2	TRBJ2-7	CASSARDYTYEQYF	TGTGCCAGCAGCGCCCGGGACTACACCTACGAGCAGTACTTC
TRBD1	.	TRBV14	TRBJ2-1	CASSRDQGALLGDEQFF	TGTGCCAGCAGCCGGGACCAGGGGGCGTTGCTAGGGGATGAGCAGTTCTTC
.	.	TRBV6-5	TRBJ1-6	CASSYYKSPLHF	TGTGCCAGCAGTTACTATAAATCACCCCTCCACTTT
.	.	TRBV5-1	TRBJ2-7	CASSTSNTNEQYF	TGCGCCAGCAGCACGAGCAACACGAACGAGCAGTACTTC
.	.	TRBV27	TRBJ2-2	CASTPGGLVWTGELFF	TGTGCCAGCACCCCGGGGGGCTTAGTGTGGACCGGGGAGCTGTTTTTT
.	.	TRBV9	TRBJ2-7	CASSVEGGSYEQYF	TGTGCCAGCAGCGTAGAAGGCGGCTCCTACGAGCAGTACTTC
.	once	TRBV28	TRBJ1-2	CASSWEDNYGYTF	TGTGCCAGCAGTTGGGAGGACAACTATGGCTACACCTTC
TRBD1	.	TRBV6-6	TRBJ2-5	CASSPGTGGFKETQYF	TGTGCCAGCAGTCCAGGGACAGGGGGGTTCAAAGAGACCCAGTACTTC
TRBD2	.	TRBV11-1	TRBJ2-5	CASSLTSGGAETQYF	TGTGCCAGCAGCTTAACTAGCGGGGGGGCAGAGACCCAGTACTTC
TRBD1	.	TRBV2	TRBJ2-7	CASNLQGAAPVF	TGTGCCAGCAACTTACAGGGGGCCGCTCCTGTCTTC
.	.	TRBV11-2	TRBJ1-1	CASSLVIAANTEAFF	TGTGCCAGCAGCTTAGTAATCGCGGCGAACACTGAAGCTTTCTTT
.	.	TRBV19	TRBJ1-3	CASSIDLEAVGNTIYF	TGTGCCAGTAGTATCGACCTTGAGGCCGTCGGAAACACCATATATTTT
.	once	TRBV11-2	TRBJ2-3	CASRGTDTQYF	TGTGCCAGCAGGGGGACAGATACGCAGTATTTT
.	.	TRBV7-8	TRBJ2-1	CASSLGGAWDNEQFF	TGTGCCAGCAGCTTAGGGGGGGCATGGGACAATGAGCAGTTCTTC
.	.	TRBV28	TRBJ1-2	CASRQNYGYTF	TGTGCCAGCAGGCAGAACTATGGCTACACCTTC
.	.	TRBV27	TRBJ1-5	CASSFLSNQPQHF	TGTGCCAGCAGTTTCCTTAGCAATCAGCCCCAGCATTTT
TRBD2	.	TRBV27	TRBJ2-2	CASSLLTSGGTGELFF	TGTGCCAGCAGTTTATTGACTAGCGGGGGGACCGGGGAGCTGTTTTTT
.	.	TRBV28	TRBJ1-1	CASSSSYGDKAGTEAFF	TGTGCCAGCAGTTCCAGCTACGGCGACAAGGCGGGCACTGAAGCTTTCTTT
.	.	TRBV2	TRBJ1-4	CASTSGRTNEKLFF	TGTGCCAGCACATCGGGCCGAACTAATGAAAAACTGTTTTTT
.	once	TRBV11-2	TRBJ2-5	CASSLLEQQETQYF	TGTGCCAGCAGCTTACTGGAACAGCAAGAGACCCAGTACTTC
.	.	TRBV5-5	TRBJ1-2	CASSLGYGYTF	TGTGCCAGCAGCTTGGGATATGGCTACACCTTC
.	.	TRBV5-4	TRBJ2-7	CASSPDLAGYDEQYF	TGTGCCAGCAGCCCGGATCTTGCCGGGTATGACGAGCAGTACTTC
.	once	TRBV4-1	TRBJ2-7	CASSQGGDLTHYEQYF	TGCGCCAGCAGCCAAGGAGGGGACCTTACCCACTACGAGCAGTACTTC
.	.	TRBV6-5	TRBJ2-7	CASSFGGFGYEQYF	TGTGCCAGCAGTTTTGGAGGGTTTGGTTACGAGCAGTACTTC
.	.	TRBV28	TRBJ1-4	CASSLLAPGGEIATNEKLFF	TGTGCCAGCAGTTTGCTCGCCCCGGGGGGTGAGATTGCAACTAATGAAAAACTGTTTTTT
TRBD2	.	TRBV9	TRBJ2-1	CASSVTSGGALLNEQFF	TGTGCCAGCAGCGTAACTAGCGGGGGGGCCCTGCTAAATGAGCAGTTCTTC
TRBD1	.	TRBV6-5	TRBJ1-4	CASSSGTGAGEKLFF	TGTGCCAGCAGTTCCGGGACAGGGGCGGGTGAAAAACTGTTTTTT
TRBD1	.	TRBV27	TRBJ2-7	CASSPSPGTGLEEQYF	TGTGCCAGCAGTCCATCCCCCGGGACAGGATTAGAAGAGCAGTACTTC
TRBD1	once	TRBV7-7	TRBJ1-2	CATGGIPNYGYTF	TGTGCTACAGGGGGCATCCCTAACTATGGCTACACCTTC
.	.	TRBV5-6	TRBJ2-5	CASSLGIHQETQYF	TGTGCCAGCAGCCTCGGGATACACCAAGAGACCCAGTACTTC
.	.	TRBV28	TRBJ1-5	CASSLISANQPQHF	TGTGCCAGCAGTTTAATCAGCGCTAATCAGCCCCAGCATTTT
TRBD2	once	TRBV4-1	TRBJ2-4	CASSQPTGLADHLAKNIQYF	TGCGCCAGCAGCCAACCGACAGGACTAGCGGACCACTTAGCCAAAAACATTCAGTACTTC
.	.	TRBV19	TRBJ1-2	CASSIGTWEGNYGYTF	TGTGCCAGTAGTATCGGGACATGGGAAGGTAACTATGGCTACACCTTC
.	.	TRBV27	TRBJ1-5	CASSFGDSQPQHF	TGTGCCAGCAGTTTCGGGGATAGTCAGCCCCAGCATTTT
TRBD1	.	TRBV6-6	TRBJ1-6	CASSYPGTDNSPLHF	TGTGCCAGCAGTTACCCCGGGACAGATAATTCACCCCTCCACTTT
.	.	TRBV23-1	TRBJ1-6	CASSQGAGNSPLHF	TGCGCCAGCAGTCAAGGGGCAGGGAATTCACCCCTCCACTTT
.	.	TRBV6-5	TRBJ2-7	CASSYSEGNEQYF	TGTGCCAGCAGTTACTCAGAGGGAAACGAGCAGTACTTC
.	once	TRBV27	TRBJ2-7	CASSLFGGSEQYF	TGTGCCAGCAGTTTATTTGGGGGGAGCGAGCAGTACTTC